This TCR beta chain was sequenced in a study of cytomegalovirus exposure and HLA in healthy donors. Study background: The study's early data release held about 80 million unique TCRs from HLA-typed donors. Study observations and caveats: A later analysis revealed that TCR association rates differed between HLA loci, peaking at DRB1 and bottoming out at HLA-C. By a later analysis, the bulk of CMV-associated TCR beta chains appeared HLA-restricted. Indistinguishable V segments, including TRBV6-2 and TRBV6-3, were excluded.

This CDR3 is built from 17 residues. J lost 2 bases, V lost 5 bases, and 9 bases had no gene match. Germline CDR1 and CDR2: SGHTA and FQGNSA. Turning to this clone: What it binds is not known.

PCR amplification relied on 60 Vbeta primers (plus 13 Jbeta primers). Libraries were prepared by immunoSEQ multiplex PCR; TCRdb keeps only in-frame clonotypes and omits some of them. The sample lists about 150,000 clones; 85% were seen once. This clonotype was obtained from a woman younger than 35 in good health and CMV-seronegative. This rearrangement joins TRBV7-2 to TRBJ2-2; 9 bases match TRBD1. The sequencing sample was made of PBMCs. The chain's CDR3 is CASSTPRTGENTGELFF. The CDR3 bases are TGTGCCAGCAGCACACCTCGGACAGGGGAAAACACCGGGGAGCTGTTTTTT.